What follows is one T cell receptor (beta chain) and its context. Trimming removed 4 bases from V and 0 bases from J, with 7 bases in between. Germline lookup yields CDR1 LGHNA and CDR2 YSLEER. This CDR3 spans 14 amino acids. The source of the sample is a study of cytomegalovirus exposure and HLA in healthy donors. It was the approximately 130-subject validation cohort, separate from the approximately 620-subject first cohort, to which the donors belonged. Clones were read by immunoSEQ multiplex PCR, and TCRdb kept only the in-frame ones, dropping some. The repertoire includes fewer than 120,000 clones, approximately 90% of them detected once, and 1.5% to 2% sits in the top ten.

The sample consisted of PBMCs. This receptor was identified in a woman aged 18-29 years in good health and CMV-seronegative. The chain is built from TRBV4-3 and TRBJ1-3; tentative D call: TRBD1 (5 bases). CDR3 amino acids: CASSLRGSGNTIYF. The CDR3 nucleotides are TGCGCCAGCAGCCTTAGGGGCTCTGGAAACACCATATATTTT.